Sequencing of this TCR beta chain was carried out in a study of shared clonotypes between healthy human individuals. Sequenced by immunoSEQ multiplex PCR; TCRdb stores in-frame clones only, minus some. Of approximately 2.5 million clones listed, approximately 92% were seen once; the top ten hold 0.11% to 0.15%. Germline CDR1 and CDR2: ENHRY and SYGVKD. Trimming shortened V by 8 bases and J by 2 bases, and 12 bases separated the two germline ends. The CDR3 length is 13 residues. This receptor was obtained from a young man in good health. The specimen was naive CD4+ T cells sorted from blood. Subset specified: CD45RA+ positively selected. This chain joins TRBV10-3 and TRBJ1-1; D is ambiguous. CDR3 residues: CAIGGAFNTEAFF. CDR3 nucleotides: TGTGCCATCGGAGGAGCCTTCAACACTGAAGCTTTCTTT.